Listed below are T cell receptor beta chains from one sample, sequenced in a study of a mutant IDH1 vaccine in newly diagnosed glioma. Produced via immunoSEQ multiplex PCR; TCRdb's table is partial and in-frame only. Here the sample spans 30,000 or so clones, 89% being singletons. These receptors are not linked to any known antigen. The sequencing used PBMCs, collected from a glioma patient whose treatment included an IDH1 peptide vaccine. The source of these receptors is a man aged 40-49 years with glioma. Both conserved end residues are part of each CDR3. Each record gives: D gene, clone size, CDR3 length, J gene, V gene, CDR3 protein, CDR3 DNA. The D gene is left open where the match is weak. Expanded clones get a size class; other rows say once, few or many, or leave the size out.

- - 11 TRBJ1-2 TRBV30 CAWSDLYGYTF TGTGCCTGGAGTGATCTCTATGGCTACACCTTC
- - 14 TRBJ2-1 TRBV1 CTRKGGVAVNEQFF TGCACCAGAAAGGGGGGGGTCGCGGTCAATGAGCAGTTCTTC
TRBD2 - 16 TRBJ2-1 TRBV6-5 CASSYRWTSGGDEQFF TGTGCCAGCAGTTACCGGTGGACTAGCGGGGGAGATGAGCAGTTCTTC
TRBD1 - 15 TRBJ1-3 TRBV6-5 CASSPYRGKGNTIYF TGTGCCAGCAGTCCATACAGGGGGAAAGGAAACACCATATATTTT
TRBD1 once 13 TRBJ2-3 TRBV29-1 CSADRGGVDTQYF TGCAGCGCGGACAGGGGAGGTGTGGATACGCAGTATTTT
TRBD2 - 17 TRBJ2-1 TRBV25-1 CGSGGTSGRSTYNEQFF TGTGGCAGCGGGGGGACTAGCGGGAGATCCACCTACAATGAGCAGTTCTTC
TRBD2 - 16 TRBJ2-1 TRBV5-1 CASSLSSGGPYNEQFF TGCGCCAGCAGCCTGAGTAGCGGGGGCCCCTACAATGAGCAGTTCTTC
- - 15 TRBJ2-7 TRBV7-8 CASSLGSGFSYEQYF TGTGCCAGCAGCTTAGGGTCGGGGTTCTCCTACGAGCAGTACTTC
- few 18 TRBJ1-1 TRBV14 CASSQLSRGSPRSTEAFF TGTGCCAGCAGCCAGCTGAGCCGGGGCAGCCCTCGTAGCACTGAAGCTTTCTTT
- - 16 TRBJ1-3 TRBV5-6 CASSSGTGYSGNTIYF TGTGCCAGCAGCTCGGGGACGGGTTACTCTGGAAACACCATATATTTT
TRBD1 - 16 TRBJ1-4 TRBV18 CASSPPGTGEGEKLFF TGTGCCAGCTCACCTCCCGGGACAGGGGAAGGTGAAAAACTGTTTTTT
TRBD1 - 16 TRBJ1-4 TRBV6-1 CASSEGSGQGNEKLFF TGTGCCAGCAGTGAAGGATCAGGACAGGGGAATGAAAAACTGTTTTTT
TRBD2 - 15 TRBJ2-1 TRBV7-9 CASSFVLAGGWLQFF TGTGCCAGCAGCTTTGTACTAGCGGGGGGATGGTTGCAGTTCTTC
- once 17 TRBJ1-2 TRBV15 CATSRDWGLRSSYGYTF TGTGCCACCAGCAGAGATTGGGGGTTGAGATCGAGCTATGGCTACACCTTC
- - 14 TRBJ2-3 TRBV6-5 CASSYFMGTDTQYF TGTGCCAGCAGTTATTTTATGGGGACAGATACGCAGTATTTT
TRBD1 - 14 TRBJ1-2 TRBV5-1 CASRLDRVVYGYTF TGCGCCAGCAGACTAGACAGGGTAGTCTATGGCTACACCTTC
TRBD2 - 15 TRBJ2-1 TRBV6-1 CASSGLAGGPNEQFF TGTGCCAGCAGTGGACTAGCGGGGGGGCCTAATGAGCAGTTCTTC
- - 15 TRBJ1-5 TRBV5-1 CASSPDGDANQPQHF TGCGCCAGCAGTCCGGACGGGGACGCAAATCAGCCCCAGCATTTT
- - 13 TRBJ2-2 TRBV19 CASADPNTGELFF TGTGCCAGTGCGGACCCGAACACCGGGGAGCTGTTTTTT
- - 12 TRBJ2-3 TRBV7-2 CASSSSFDTQYF TGTGCCAGCAGCTCCTCCTTTGATACGCAGTATTTT
- - 13 TRBJ1-2 TRBV4-3 CASSLARADGYTF TGCGCCAGCAGCCTAGCCCGAGCCGATGGCTACACCTTC